This TCR beta chain was profiled in a study of T cell responses to AZD1222 COVID-19 vaccine. Across the study: Second doses at about 4 or about 12 weeks were pooled. Study-wide findings and caveats: Close to half of all spike-specific TCRs reportedly target regions of the variants that are unmutated.

Trimming removed 1 base at V and 4 bases at J, with 4 bases between. Germline-derived CDR1 and CDR2 are SGHDN and FVKESK. The CDR3 extends over 12 amino acids. In the case of this clone: Its antigen is undetermined.

Sequenced by immunoSEQ multiplex PCR; TCRdb stores in-frame clones only, minus some. The sample includes fewer than 180,000 clones, 94% of them seen just once. V usage is TRBV14 and J usage is TRBJ1-1; D is unclear. The sample in question was peripheral blood, obtained on day 0 of AZD1222 vaccination. The origin of this receptor is an adult in good health. The CDR3 sequence: CASSQVTTEAFF. The DNA for the CDR3 is TGTGCCAGCAGCCAAGTAACCACTGAAGCTTTCTTT.